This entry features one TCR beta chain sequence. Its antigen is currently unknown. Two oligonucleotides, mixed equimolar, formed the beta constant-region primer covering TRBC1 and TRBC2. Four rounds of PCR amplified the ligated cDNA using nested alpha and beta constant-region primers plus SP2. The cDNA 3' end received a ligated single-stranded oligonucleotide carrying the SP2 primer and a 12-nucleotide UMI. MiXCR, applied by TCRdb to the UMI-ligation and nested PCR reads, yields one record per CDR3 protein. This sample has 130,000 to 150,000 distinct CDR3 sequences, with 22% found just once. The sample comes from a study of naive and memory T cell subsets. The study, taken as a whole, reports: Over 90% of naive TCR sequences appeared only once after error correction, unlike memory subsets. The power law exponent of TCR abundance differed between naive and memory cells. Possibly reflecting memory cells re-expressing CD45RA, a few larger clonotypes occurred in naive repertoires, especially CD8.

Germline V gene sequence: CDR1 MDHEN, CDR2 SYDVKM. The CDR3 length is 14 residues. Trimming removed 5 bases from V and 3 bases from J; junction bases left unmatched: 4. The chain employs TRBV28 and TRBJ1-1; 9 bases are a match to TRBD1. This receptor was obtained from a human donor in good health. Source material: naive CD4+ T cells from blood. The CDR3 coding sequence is TGTGCCAGCAGTACAACAGGGGGCTACACTGAAGCTTTCTTT. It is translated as CASSTTGGYTEAFF.